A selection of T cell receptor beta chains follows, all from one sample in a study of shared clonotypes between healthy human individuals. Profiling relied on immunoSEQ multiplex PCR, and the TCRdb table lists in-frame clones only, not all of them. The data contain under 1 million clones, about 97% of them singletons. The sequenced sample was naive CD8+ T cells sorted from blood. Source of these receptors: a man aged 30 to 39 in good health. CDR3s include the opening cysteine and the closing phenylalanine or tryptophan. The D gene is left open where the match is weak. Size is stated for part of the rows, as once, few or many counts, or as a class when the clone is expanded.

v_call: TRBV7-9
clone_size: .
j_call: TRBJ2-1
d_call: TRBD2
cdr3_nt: TGTGCCAGCAGCGCCAGGGGGAGCGGGAGGGATAATGAGCAGTTCTTC
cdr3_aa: CASSARGSGRDNEQFF

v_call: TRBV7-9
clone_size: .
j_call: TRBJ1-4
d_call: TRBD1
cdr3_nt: TGTGCCAGCAGCGGACAGGGGAAACTGTTTTTT
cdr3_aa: CASSGQGKLFF

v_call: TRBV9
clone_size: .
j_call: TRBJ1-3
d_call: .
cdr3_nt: TGTGCCAGCCGCGGTGGAAACACCATATATTTT
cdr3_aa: CASRGGNTIYF

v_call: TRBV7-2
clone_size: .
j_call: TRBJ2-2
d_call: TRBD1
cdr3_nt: TGTGCCAGCAAGTCCCCCTCAGACGAGGGGGCGTGGACCGGGGAGCTGTTTTTT
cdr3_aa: CASKSPSDEGAWTGELFF

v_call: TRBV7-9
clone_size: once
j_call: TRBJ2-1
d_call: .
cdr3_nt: TGTGCCAGCAGCTTAGCGGGGAACCCCTACAATGAGCAGTTCTTC
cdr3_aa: CASSLAGNPYNEQFF

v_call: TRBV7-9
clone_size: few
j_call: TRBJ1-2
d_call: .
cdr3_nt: TGTGCCAGCAGCGACACCCGGGAGATCTGGGGCTACACCTTC
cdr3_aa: CASSDTREIWGYTF

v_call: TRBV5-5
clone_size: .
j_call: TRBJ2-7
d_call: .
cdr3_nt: TGTGCCAGCAGCGCCGGGATCGGCACCGACGAGCAGTACTTC
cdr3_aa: CASSAGIGTDEQYF

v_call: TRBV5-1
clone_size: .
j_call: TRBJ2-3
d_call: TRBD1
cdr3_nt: TGCGCCAGCAGCCCCGGACAGGGGAGCACAGATACGCAGTATTTT
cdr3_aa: CASSPGQGSTDTQYF

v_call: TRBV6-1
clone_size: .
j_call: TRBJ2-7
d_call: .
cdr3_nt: TGTGCCAGCAGTGCCAGGGACCTTTACGAGCAGTACTTC
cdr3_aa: CASSARDLYEQYF

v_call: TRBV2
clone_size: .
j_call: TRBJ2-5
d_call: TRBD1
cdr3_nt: TGTGCCAGACAGGGGGTTCTAAAGACCCAGTACTTC
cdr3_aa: CARQGVLKTQYF

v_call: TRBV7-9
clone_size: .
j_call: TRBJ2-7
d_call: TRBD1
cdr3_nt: TGTGCCAGCAGCTACCGGGACAGCACCTCCTACGAGCAGTACTTC
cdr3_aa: CASSYRDSTSYEQYF

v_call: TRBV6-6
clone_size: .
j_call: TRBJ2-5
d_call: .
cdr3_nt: TGTGCCAGCAGTTTTTACGTGGAAGAGACCCAGTACTTC
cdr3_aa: CASSFYVEETQYF

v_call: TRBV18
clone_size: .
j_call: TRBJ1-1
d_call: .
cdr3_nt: TGTGCCAGCTCTTATGTACGGGAAGAAGCTTTCTTT
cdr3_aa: CASSYVREEAFF

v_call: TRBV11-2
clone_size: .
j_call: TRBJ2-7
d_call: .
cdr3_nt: TGTGCCAGCAGCCCTAGTCATCCAGTTCCGCCTCTCTACGAGCAGTACTTC
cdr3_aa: CASSPSHPVPPLYEQYF

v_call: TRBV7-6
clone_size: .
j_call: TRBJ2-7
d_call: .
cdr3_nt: TGTGCCAGCAGCTTAGATCCGGGCTCCTACGAGCAGTACTTC
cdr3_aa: CASSLDPGSYEQYF

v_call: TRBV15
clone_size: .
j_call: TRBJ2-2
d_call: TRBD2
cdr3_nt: TGTGCCACCAGCAGAGGCATCACTAGCGGGAGGGTAGGCACCGGGGAGCTGTTTTTT
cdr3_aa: CATSRGITSGRVGTGELFF

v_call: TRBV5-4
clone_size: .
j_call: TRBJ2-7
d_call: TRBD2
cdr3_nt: TGTGCCAGCAGCCCTACTAGCGGCTCCTACGAGCAGTACTTC
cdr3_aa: CASSPTSGSYEQYF

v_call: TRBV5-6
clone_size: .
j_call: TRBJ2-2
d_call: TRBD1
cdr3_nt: TGTGCCAGCAGCCCACGGACAGGGCCGGCCGTCTACACCGGGGAGCTGTTTTTT
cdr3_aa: CASSPRTGPAVYTGELFF

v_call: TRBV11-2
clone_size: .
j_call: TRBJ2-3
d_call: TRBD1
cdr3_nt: TGTGCCAGCAGCTCGGGACAGGGGAACACAGATACGCAGTATTTT
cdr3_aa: CASSSGQGNTDTQYF

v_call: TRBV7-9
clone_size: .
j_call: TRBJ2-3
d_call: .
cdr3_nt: TGTGCCAGCAGCCCCCAAGCAGATACGCAGTATTTT
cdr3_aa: CASSPQADTQYF

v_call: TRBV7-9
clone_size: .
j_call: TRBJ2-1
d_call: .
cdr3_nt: TGTGCCAGCAGCTTAGGGACACCCTACAATGAGCAGTTCTTC
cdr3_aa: CASSLGTPYNEQFF

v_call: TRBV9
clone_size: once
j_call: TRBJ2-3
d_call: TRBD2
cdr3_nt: TGTGCCAGCAGCGGGGGATTGGCGGTTAGCGGGAGAGCCGCAGATACGCAGTATTTT
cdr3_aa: CASSGGLAVSGRAADTQYF

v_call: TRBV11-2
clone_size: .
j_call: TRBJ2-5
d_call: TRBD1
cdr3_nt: TGTGCCAGCAGCTTAGTCGGACAGGATCAAGAGACCCAGTACTTC
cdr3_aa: CASSLVGQDQETQYF

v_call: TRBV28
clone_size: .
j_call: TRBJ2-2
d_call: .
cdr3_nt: TGTGCCAGCAGTTACCCCGGGGAGCTGTTTTTT
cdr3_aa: CASSYPGELFF

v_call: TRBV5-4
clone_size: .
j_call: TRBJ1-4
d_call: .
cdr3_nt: TGTGCCAGCAGCCCATACTCGATGGGGGATGAAAAACTGTTTTTT
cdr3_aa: CASSPYSMGDEKLFF

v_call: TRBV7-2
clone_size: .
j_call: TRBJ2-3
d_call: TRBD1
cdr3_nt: TGTGCCAGCAGCTTAGAAGGGGGCCTTCTCGGGCGGACGCAGTATTTT
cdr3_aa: CASSLEGGLLGRTQYF

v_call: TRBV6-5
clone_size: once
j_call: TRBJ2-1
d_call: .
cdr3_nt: TGTGCCAGCAGCCCCACCGGAACTGAGCAGTTCTTC
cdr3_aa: CASSPTGTEQFF

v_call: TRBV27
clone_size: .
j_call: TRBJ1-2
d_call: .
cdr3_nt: TGTGCCAGCAGTTTAATCAGGGGTGGCGGCTACACCTTC
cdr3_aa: CASSLIRGGGYTF

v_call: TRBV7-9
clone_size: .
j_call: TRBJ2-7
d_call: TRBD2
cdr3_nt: TGTGCCAGCACCACGGGGGGCTCCTACGAGCAGTACTTC
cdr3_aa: CASTTGGSYEQYF

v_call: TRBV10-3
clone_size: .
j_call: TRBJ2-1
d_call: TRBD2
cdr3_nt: TGTGCCATCAGTGAAAAAGCGGGAGGGCCGACGGATGAGCAGTTCTTC
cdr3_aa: CAISEKAGGPTDEQFF

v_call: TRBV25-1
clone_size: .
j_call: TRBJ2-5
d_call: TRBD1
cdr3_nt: TGTGCCAGCAGTCACCCAGGACAGGGGGGATTGGAGACCCAGTACTTC
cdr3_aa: CASSHPGQGGLETQYF

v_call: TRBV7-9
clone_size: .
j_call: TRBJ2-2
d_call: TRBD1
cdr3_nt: TGTGCCAGCAGCACGGACAGGGAGAACACCGGGGAGCTGTTTTTT
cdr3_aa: CASSTDRENTGELFF

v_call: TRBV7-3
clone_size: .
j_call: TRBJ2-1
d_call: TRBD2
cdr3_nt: TGTGCCAGCACCCTAGCGGGAGTCGGCAATGAGCAGTTCTTC
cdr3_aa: CASTLAGVGNEQFF

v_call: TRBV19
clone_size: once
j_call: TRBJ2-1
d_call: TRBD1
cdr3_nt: TGTGCCAGTAGAGGGACAGGGGAAAACAATGAGCAGTTCTTC
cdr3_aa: CASRGTGENNEQFF

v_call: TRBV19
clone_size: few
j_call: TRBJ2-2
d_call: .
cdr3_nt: TGTGCCAGTAGTAGGGAACCCTACTACGGGGAGCTGTTTTTT
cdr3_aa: CASSREPYYGELFF

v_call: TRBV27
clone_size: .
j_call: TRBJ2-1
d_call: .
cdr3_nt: TGTGCCAGCAGTTTCCGATCTAGCGCCAAGGGTGAGCAGTTCTTC
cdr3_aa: CASSFRSSAKGEQFF

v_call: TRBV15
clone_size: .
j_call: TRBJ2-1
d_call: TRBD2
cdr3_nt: TGTGCCGTGACTAGCGGGAGTTATGAGCAGTTCTTC
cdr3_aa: CAVTSGSYEQFF

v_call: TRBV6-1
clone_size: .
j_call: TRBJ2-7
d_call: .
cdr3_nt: TGTGCCAGCAGTGAGGTAGGGGCCTACGAGCAGTACTTC
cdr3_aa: CASSEVGAYEQYF

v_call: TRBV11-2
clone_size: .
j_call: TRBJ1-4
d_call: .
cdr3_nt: TGTGCCAGCAGCTCCAACCGGGACCTTCCCTCTCCTAATGAAAAACTGTTTTTT
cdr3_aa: CASSSNRDLPSPNEKLFF

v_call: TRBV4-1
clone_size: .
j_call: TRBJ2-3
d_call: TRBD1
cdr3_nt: TGCGCCAGCAGCCAAGATCAAGGGACAGGGGTTTCAGATACGCAGTATTTT
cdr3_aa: CASSQDQGTGVSDTQYF

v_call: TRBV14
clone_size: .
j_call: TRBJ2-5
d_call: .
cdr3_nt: TGTGCCAGCAGCCAATATCTCAGCCCCCAAGAGACCCAGTACTTC
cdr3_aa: CASSQYLSPQETQYF

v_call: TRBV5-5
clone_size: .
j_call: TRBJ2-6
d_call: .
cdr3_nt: TGTGCCAGCAGCTTGAACCGTGACTCTGGGGCCAACGTCCTGACTTTC
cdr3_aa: CASSLNRDSGANVLTF

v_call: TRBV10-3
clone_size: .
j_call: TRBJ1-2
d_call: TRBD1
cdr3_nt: TGTGCCATCAGAGACGGGACAGGAAACTATGGCTACACCTTC
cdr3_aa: CAIRDGTGNYGYTF

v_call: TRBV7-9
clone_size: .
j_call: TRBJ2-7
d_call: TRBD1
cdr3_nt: TGTGCCAGCAGCGCCGGGGACAGAGACCCCTACGAGCAGTACTTC
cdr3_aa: CASSAGDRDPYEQYF

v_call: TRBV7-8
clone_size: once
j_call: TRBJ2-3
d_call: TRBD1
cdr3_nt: TGTGCCAGCAGTAGATCGGGACAGGGCGGCAACAATACGCAGTATTTT
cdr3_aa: CASSRSGQGGNNTQYF

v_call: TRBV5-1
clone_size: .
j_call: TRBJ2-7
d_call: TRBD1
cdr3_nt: TGCGCCACCGGGACAGATACCTACGAGCAGTACTTC
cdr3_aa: CATGTDTYEQYF

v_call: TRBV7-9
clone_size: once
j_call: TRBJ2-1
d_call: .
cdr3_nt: TGTGCCAGCAGCTTATTAGGACCAGAAGAGCAGTTCTTC
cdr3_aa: CASSLLGPEEQFF

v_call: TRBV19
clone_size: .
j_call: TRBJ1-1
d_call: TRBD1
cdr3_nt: TGTGCCAGTAGTGTTCCGGACAGGAGTACAGCTTTCTTT
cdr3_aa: CASSVPDRSTAFF

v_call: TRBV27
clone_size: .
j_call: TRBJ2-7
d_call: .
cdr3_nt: TGTGCCAGCAGTCGAAAGGGGGTAGTTCCCTACGAGCAGTACTTC
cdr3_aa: CASSRKGVVPYEQYF

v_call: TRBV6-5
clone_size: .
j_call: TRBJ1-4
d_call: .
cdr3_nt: TGTGCCAGCAGTCCCGACCTTTCAACTAATGAAAAACTGTTTTTT
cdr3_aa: CASSPDLSTNEKLFF

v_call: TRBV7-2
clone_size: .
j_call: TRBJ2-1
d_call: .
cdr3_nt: TGTGCCAGCAGCTCCGACGCGCGGGGCCACAATGAGCAGTTCTTC
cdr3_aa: CASSSDARGHNEQFF

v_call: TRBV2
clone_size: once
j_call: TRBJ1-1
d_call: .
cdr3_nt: TGTGCCAGCAGTTACCTAGAGTACAGCTCCAACACTGAAGCTTTCTTT
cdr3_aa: CASSYLEYSSNTEAFF

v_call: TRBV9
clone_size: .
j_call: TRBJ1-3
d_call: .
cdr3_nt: TGTGCCAGCAGCGTGGTTGAGGGTACTGGAAACACCATATATTTT
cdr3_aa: CASSVVEGTGNTIYF

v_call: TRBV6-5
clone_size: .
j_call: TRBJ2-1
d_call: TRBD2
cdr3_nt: TGTGCCAGCAGTCCCGGGACTAGCGCGTACAATGAGCAGTTCTTC
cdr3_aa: CASSPGTSAYNEQFF

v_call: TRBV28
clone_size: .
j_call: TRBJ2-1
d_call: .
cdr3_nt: TGTGCCAGCAGTCCGGACAGCTCCTACAATGAGCAGTTCTTC
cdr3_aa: CASSPDSSYNEQFF

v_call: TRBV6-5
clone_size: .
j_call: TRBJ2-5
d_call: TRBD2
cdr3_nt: TGTGCCAGCAGCATCGGGAGGGTTTCGCAAGAGACCCAGTACTTC
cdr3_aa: CASSIGRVSQETQYF

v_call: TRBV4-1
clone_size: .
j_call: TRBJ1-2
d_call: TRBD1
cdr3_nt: TGCGCCAGCAGCCAAGGGGAACAGGGGATTTTCTATGGCTACACCTTC
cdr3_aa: CASSQGEQGIFYGYTF

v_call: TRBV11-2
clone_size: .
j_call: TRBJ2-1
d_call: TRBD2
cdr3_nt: TGTGCCAGCAGCACGGGACTAGCGGGAAGTCGGGGCTCCTACAATGAGCAGTTCTTC
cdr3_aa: CASSTGLAGSRGSYNEQFF

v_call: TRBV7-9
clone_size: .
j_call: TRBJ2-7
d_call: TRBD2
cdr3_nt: TGTGCCAGCAGCCCTAGCGGGAGGTACGAGCAGTACTTC
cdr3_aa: CASSPSGRYEQYF